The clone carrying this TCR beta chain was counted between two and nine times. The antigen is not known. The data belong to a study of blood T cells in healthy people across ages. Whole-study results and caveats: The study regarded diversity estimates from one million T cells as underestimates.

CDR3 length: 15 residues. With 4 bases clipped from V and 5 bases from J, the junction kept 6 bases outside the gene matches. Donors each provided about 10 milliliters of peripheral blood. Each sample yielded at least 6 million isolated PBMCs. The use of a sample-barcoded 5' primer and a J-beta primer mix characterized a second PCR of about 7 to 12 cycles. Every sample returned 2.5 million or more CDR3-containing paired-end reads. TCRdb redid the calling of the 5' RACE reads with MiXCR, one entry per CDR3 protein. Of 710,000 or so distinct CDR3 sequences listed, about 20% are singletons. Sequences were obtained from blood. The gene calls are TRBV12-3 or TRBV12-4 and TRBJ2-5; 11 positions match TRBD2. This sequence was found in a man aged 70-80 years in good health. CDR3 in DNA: TGTGCCAGCAGTTCAGGGACTAGCGGCGCGGAGACCCAGTACTTC. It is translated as CASSSGTSGAETQYF.